The present entry profiles one T cell receptor (beta chain) with its context. This specimen comes from a study of T cell responses to AZD1222 COVID-19 vaccine. CDR3 size: 13 residues. V was trimmed by 5 bases and J by 8 bases, leaving 15 bases between them. Germline assignment: CDR1 MNHEY and CDR2 SMNVEV (reference sequence). The data were produced by immunoSEQ multiplex PCR, yet TCRdb's version contains in-frame clones alone and is incomplete. The sample has about 130,000 clones; about 90% are singletons. The clonotype originates from an adult in good health. The sample consisted of peripheral blood, taken on day 0 of MenACWY control vaccination. The J gene is TRBJ1-2, the V gene TRBV27; D uncertain. CDR3 amino acids: CASSGGLRMGYTF. The CDR3 DNA reads as TGTGCCAGCAGTGGAGGGTTAAGAATGGGCTACACCTTC.